Below, 26 T cell receptor beta chains from the same sample are listed, as sequenced in a study of blood T cell repertoires in COVID-19. Clones were read by immunoSEQ multiplex PCR, and TCRdb kept only the in-frame ones, dropping some. Of some 170,000 clones in the sample, more than 60% were seen once. Sequencing input: peripheral blood. These receptors were taken from a man aged 55 to 69 with acute or convalescent COVID-19.

This chain joins TRBV5-1 and TRBJ1-1; D is perhaps TRBD1 (6 bases). V lost 2 bases and J 5 bases, leaving 10 bases between the germline ends. The CDR3 runs 13 residues. Per germline, CDR1 SGHRS and CDR2 YFSETQ. Here the CDR3 DNA reads TGCGCCAGCAGCTTTGGGGGCCGGACTGAAGCTTTCTTT. Encoded protein: CASSFGGRTEAFF. The full variable domain, rest sourced from reference TRBV5-1 and TRBJ1-1, is KAGVTQTPRYLIKTRGQQVTLSCSPISGHRSVSWYQQTPGQGLQFLFEYFSETQRNKGNFPGRFSGRQFSNSRSEMNVSTLELGDSALYLCASSFGGRTEAFFGQGTRLTVV.

V usage is TRBV12-3 or TRBV12-4 and J usage is TRBJ2-5, with 7 bases fitting TRBD1. Germline trimming cut 6 bases from V and 2 bases from J; bases unmatched to any gene: 3. The CDR3 loop spans 13 amino acids. Written as DNA, the CDR3 is TGTGCCAGCAGACTCAGGGGGCAAGAGACCCAGTACTTC. Translated, it gives CASRLRGQETQYF.

This sequence joins TRBV21-1 and TRBJ1-2; the tabulated D call, TRBD1, remains unverified against the DNA. TRBV21-1 has pseudogene status. The CDR3 spans 12 residues. CDR3 bases: TGTGCCAGCAGCAACCCGACAGGGGGAAAAACCTTC. Translating gives CASSNPTGGKTF.

The genes are TRBV6-5 and TRBJ1-1; TRBD1 might be the D (5 bases). Germline V CDR1 and CDR2: MNHEY, SVGAGI. The CDR3 runs 15 residues. CDR3 region: CAAGGGVLKDTEAFF. CDR3 bases: TGTGCTGCCGGAGGAGGGGTTCTTAAGGACACTGAAGCTTTCTTT.

This chain uses TRBV11-3 with TRBJ2-5; D is unclear. V was clipped by 1 base and J by 4 bases, with 4 bases between them. The germline V gene encodes CDR1 SGHNT and CDR2 YENEEA. This CDR3 region has 12 residues. In nucleotides, the CDR3 is TGTGCCAGCAGCTTAGTCGGAGAGACCCAGTACTTC. Translated: CASSLVGETQYF.

The chain recombines TRBV2 with TRBJ2-7; 9 bases map to TRBD1. The germline CDR1 and CDR2 sequences are SNHLY and FYNNEI. The CDR3 has 13 residues. Germline trimming cut 8 bases from V and 3 bases from J; bases unmatched to any gene: 5. CDR3 sequence reads: CASGRDRVYEQYF. CDR3 nucleotide sequence: TGTGCCAGCGGCCGGGACAGGGTCTACGAGCAGTACTTC.

V and J are TRBV19 and TRBJ2-2, with D uncertain. There are 14 residues in the CDR3. V was shortened by 5 bases and J by 1 base, with 8 bases between the two germline ends. Germline V gives CDR1 LNHDA, CDR2 SQIVND (reference sequence). The CDR3 bases are TGTGCCAGTAGTGCCATACAGAACACCGGGGAGCTGTTTTTT. Its translation is CASSAIQNTGELFF.

The J gene is TRBJ2-1, the V gene TRBV11-3, with a tentative D call TRBD1 (6 bases). Germline CDR1 is SGHNT and CDR2 is YENEEA. V gave up 5 bases and J gave up 8 bases, with 13 bases separating them. The CDR3 is 13 amino acids. For the CDR3, the DNA is TGTGCCAGCAGCCCGGCAGGGGCGTATGAGCAGTTCTTC. This translates into CASSPAGAYEQFF.

The CDR3 DNA reads TGTGCCAGCAGTCCGGGATTCTATGGCTACACCTTC. This gives the protein CASSPGFYGYTF. V is TRBV6-5 and J is TRBJ1-2; D ambiguous. Per the germline V gene, CDR1 is MNHEY and CDR2 is SVGAGI. The CDR3 has 12 amino acids. Trimming left V 5 bases short and J 4 bases short, with 8 bases between.

This sequence joins TRBV5-1 and TRBJ2-2; TRBD1 agrees at 8 bases. CDR1 SGHRS and CDR2 YFSETQ come from the germline V gene. This CDR3 contains 16 residues. Losses at the gene ends were 2 bases for V and 1 base for J; bases not matched to a gene: 4. The CDR3 DNA is TGCGCCAGCAGCTTCCCAGGACAGGGGAACACCGGGGAGCTGTTTTTT. Translating it yields CASSFPGQGNTGELFF.

J is TRBJ2-5 and V is TRBV19, with TRBD1 matching over 10 bases. J gave up 10 bases and V 3 bases, and 14 bases lay outside the gene matches. This CDR3 spans 16 amino acids. Germline assignment: CDR1 LNHDA and CDR2 SQIVND (reference sequence). CDR3: CASSMGRDRGRSDQYF. CDR3 bases: TGTGCCAGTAGTATGGGCCGGGACAGGGGAAGGTCAGACCAGTACTTC.

This clone was observed a single time. The V gene is TRBV3-1 (or the pseudogene TRBV3-2), the J gene TRBJ2-1; D unresolved. There are 15 residues in the CDR3. Trimming pared 4 bases from V and 2 bases from J, leaving 12 bases between. Germline V gene sequence: CDR1 LGHDT, CDR2 YNNKEL (reference sequence). CDR3 residues: CASSLTRKTYNEQFF. CDR3 DNA: TGTGCCAGCAGCCTCACGAGGAAAACCTACAATGAGCAGTTCTTC.

V and J are TRBV9 and TRBJ2-4; 8 bases are shared with TRBD2. The CDR3 is 14 residues long. V was clipped by 1 base and J by 7 bases; unmatched bases: 4. In germline, CDR1 is SGDLS, CDR2 YYNGEE. CDR3 sequence: CASSVRSGGNIQYF. The CDR3 bases are TGTGCCAGCAGCGTAAGGAGCGGGGGTAACATTCAGTACTTC.

With respect to this clone: The junction departs from germline at one end; a sequencing error may be responsible. The rearrangement joins TRBV7-7 to TRBJ2-7, with TRBD1 matching over 7 bases. This CDR3 is 13 amino acids long. Germline CDR1 and CDR2: SSHAT and FNYEAQ (reference sequence). The CDR3 DNA reads TGTGCTAGCAGCCGGGACAGAGACTACGAGCAGTACTTC. Translating it yields CASSRDRDYEQYF.

The genes are TRBV4-1 and TRBJ2-2, with TRBD1 identical over 11 bases. Trimming at V came to 9 bases and at J to 7 bases, leaving 7 bases not matched to a gene. Germline V CDR1 and CDR2: MGHRA, YSYEKL. This CDR3 has 14 amino acids. The DNA for the CDR3 is TGCGCCAGTCGACGGACAGGGGGCAACGGGGAGCTGTTTTTT. It translates to CASRRTGGNGELFF.

The gene calls are TRBV20-1 and TRBJ1-2; TRBD1 is a possible D gene (6 bases). The length of the CDR3 is 11 residues. From germline, CDR1 is DFQATT and CDR2 SNEGSKA (reference sequence). With 3 bases removed from V and 13 bases from J, the gap between germline ends came to 15 bases. The chain's CDR3 is CSASFVGARTF. The CDR3 DNA reads as TGCAGTGCTAGTTTCGTGGGGGCCCGCACCTTC.

The chain links TRBV3-1 (or the pseudogene TRBV3-2) to TRBJ1-2, with D possibly being TRBD1 (5 bases). This CDR3 is 14 amino acids long. Germline CDR1 is LGHDT and CDR2 is YNNKEL (reference sequence). Trimming left V 4 bases short and J 8 bases short, with 17 bases between. This chain's CDR3 is CASSRQEGLEGYTF. CDR3 sequence (DNA): TGTGCCAGCAGCCGGCAGGAGGGGTTAGAGGGCTACACCTTC.

The chain uses TRBV6-6 and TRBJ2-7; 9 positions agree with TRBD1. The CDR3 runs to 16 residues. Germline values: CDR1 MNHNY, CDR2 SVGAGI (reference sequence). The J segment lost 4 bases and the V segment lost 2 bases, leaving 9 bases of the junction unmatched. The CDR3 DNA reads as TGTGCCAGCAGTTACCCGCCTGAGACAGGGGGTTACGAGCAGTACTTC. Translating gives CASSYPPETGGYEQYF.

A few counts support this clone. The V gene is TRBV5-1, the J gene TRBJ2-7; D is uncertain. Germline V gene data show CDR1 as SGHRS and CDR2 as YFSETQ. V lost 7 bases to trimming and J lost 0 bases, with 11 bases between them. This CDR3 has 13 residues. The CDR3 nucleotides read TGCGCCAGCGCGGCTGACCGCTCCTACGAGCAGTACTTC. This codes for CASAADRSYEQYF.

This chain joins TRBV7-3 and TRBJ2-1, with 11 bases identical to TRBD2. V was pared by 5 bases and J by 8 bases, with 8 bases of the junction left unmatched. Germline-derived CDR1 and CDR2 are SGHTA and FQGTGA. CDR3 length: 15 amino acids. CDR3 sequence reads: CASSPLAGGLHEQFF. In nucleotides, the CDR3 is TGTGCCAGCAGCCCTCTAGCGGGGGGCCTCCATGAGCAGTTCTTC.

The chain uses TRBV5-6 and TRBJ2-1; D is possibly TRBD2 (6 bases). The V end lost 4 bases, the J end lost 9 bases, and 11 bases lay between the germline ends. Germline CDR1 SGHDT, CDR2 YYEEEE. This CDR3 is 12 amino acids long. The DNA of the CDR3 is TGTGCCAGCAGCCTCACTAGCCCTGAGCAGTTCTTC. Its protein product is CASSLTSPEQFF.

The V gene is TRBV7-3, the J gene TRBJ1-2; maybe TRBD1 (6 bases). Germline V gene data show CDR1 as SGHTA and CDR2 as FQGTGA. CDR3 length: 14 residues. Trimming cost V 1 base and J 8 bases, with 14 bases left between them. The CDR3 DNA is TGTGCCAGCAGCTTAAGCGGGGGCGGGGAGGGCTACACCTTC. This codes for CASSLSGGGEGYTF.

The gene calls are TRBV27 and TRBJ2-1, with TRBD1 matching over 8 bases. The V gene's germline CDR1 is MNHEY and CDR2 SMNVEV (reference sequence). The CDR3 is made up of 14 amino acids. J gave up 7 bases and V 2 bases, and 4 bases lay outside the gene matches. The CDR3 region has the DNA TGTGCCAGCAGTTTAGCAGGGGGCAAGAATGAGCAGTTCTTC. Amino acids: CASSLAGGKNEQFF.

The chain carries TRBV7-9 and TRBJ1-6, with D hard to call. V was shortened by 5 bases and J by 6 bases, with 17 bases between the two germline ends. Germline lookup yields CDR1 SEHNR and CDR2 FQNEAQ (reference sequence). The CDR3 contains 16 residues. The CDR3 protein is CASSPPGIQPNSPLHF. The DNA for the CDR3 is TGTGCCAGCAGCCCCCCCGGGATACAGCCTAATTCACCCCTCCACTTT.

This chain uses TRBV5-1 with TRBJ2-2; a possible D gene is TRBD1 (5 bases). This CDR3 is 13 amino acids long. V was clipped by 6 bases and J by 1 base, with 7 bases between them. Germline CDR1 and CDR2: SGHRS and YFSETQ. The CDR3 DNA sequence: TGCGCCAGCAAACAGGAGAACACCGGGGAGCTGTTTTTT. It encodes CASKQENTGELFF.

The CDR3 region has the DNA TGTGCCACCAGTTTAACAGGGGAGCTATACAATGAGCAGTTCTTC. This encodes CATSLTGELYNEQFF. V gene TRBV24-1 combines with J gene TRBJ2-1; 7 nucleotides match TRBD1. V was clipped by 6 bases and J by 4 bases; unmatched bases: 8. The CDR3 loop spans 15 amino acids. Per the germline V gene, CDR1 is KGHDR and CDR2 is SFDVKD.